This passage covers 27 T cell receptor beta chains from one sample sequenced in a study of blood T cell repertoires in COVID-19. Assay used: immunoSEQ multiplex PCR; TCRdb lists only in-frame clones, some missing. The table has 300,000 to 350,000 clones, around 87% seen once. Sequencing was done on a sample of peripheral blood. Receptors were obtained from a man aged 18 to 30 with active or convalescent COVID-19.

This chain uses TRBV28 with TRBJ1-2; tentatively, D is TRBD1 (5 bases). Germline V gene data show CDR1 as MDHEN and CDR2 as SYDVKM. V lost 6 bases, J lost 4 bases, and 12 bases lay in between. The CDR3 sequence is 13 residues long. CDR3 nucleotides: TGTGCCAGCAGACCCACGGGGGTCTATGGCTACACCTTC. It specifies CASRPTGVYGYTF.

The gene calls are TRBV29-1 and TRBJ1-1; D is uncertain. V lost 7 bases, J lost 0 bases, and 12 bases lay in between. Per the germline V gene, CDR1 is SQVTM and CDR2 is ANQGSEA. The CDR3 contains 13 residues. The CDR3 here is CSAEHSMNTEAFF. The CDR3, as DNA: TGCAGCGCCGAACATAGCATGAACACTGAAGCTTTCTTT.

This clone was observed a single time. The V and J genes are TRBV27 and TRBJ2-7; 7 bases agree with TRBD1. Germline V gives CDR1 MNHEY, CDR2 SMNVEV (reference sequence). V was clipped by 2 bases and J by 2 bases; unmatched bases: 3. The CDR3 runs to 14 residues. Here the CDR3 reads CASSLRGTAYEQYF. DNA of the CDR3: TGTGCCAGCAGTTTACGTGGGACAGCCTACGAGCAGTACTTC.

This chain uses TRBV10-2 with TRBJ2-5, with 7 bases that match TRBD2. J was trimmed by 0 bases and V by 7 bases; bases with no gene match: 8. The length of the CDR3 is 15 residues. Germline-derived CDR1 and CDR2 are WSHSY and SAAADI. The CDR3 spells CASMGGSLYQETQYF. The CDR3 DNA reads as TGCGCCAGCATGGGGGGGAGCTTGTACCAAGAGACCCAGTACTTC.

The chain has TRBV5-1 and TRBJ1-3; 8 nucleotides match TRBD1. This CDR3 has 18 residues. CDR1 and CDR2 from the germline V gene are SGHRS and YFSETQ. V shed 2 bases and J 1 base; nucleotides not matched to a gene: 11. In DNA form, the CDR3 reads TGCGCCAGCAGCTTCTTTCAAGGACAGGGAGCTTCTGGAAACACCATATATTTT. This encodes CASSFFQGQGASGNTIYF.

The chain recombines TRBV4-1 with TRBJ1-5; 9 nucleotides align to TRBD1. Germline CDR1 and CDR2: MGHRA and YSYEKL. The CDR3 runs 15 residues. J gave up 6 bases and V 0 bases, and 3 bases lay outside the gene matches. CDR3 residues: CASSQDTGGGQPQHF. In DNA form, the CDR3 reads TGCGCCAGCAGCCAAGATACAGGGGGCGGTCAGCCCCAGCATTTT.

The genes are TRBV9 and TRBJ1-1; D not resolved. Germline CDR1 and CDR2: SGDLS and YYNGEE. The CDR3 covers 14 residues. Between the trimmed V and J ends, which lost 3 bases and 4 bases, there was a span of 13 bases. This CDR3 reads CASSGRQSSTEAFF. The CDR3 DNA is TGTGCCAGCAGCGGGCGACAATCGAGCACTGAAGCTTTCTTT.

This chain uses TRBV19 with TRBJ2-1; a weak D match, TRBD2 (6 bases). CDR1 is LNHDA and CDR2 is SQIVND in the germline V gene (reference sequence). This CDR3 has 15 amino acids. V lost 7 bases to trimming and J lost 4 bases, with 17 bases between them. CDR3: CASTATGGGYNEQFF. The CDR3 nucleotides read TGTGCCAGTACCGCCACAGGAGGAGGGTACAATGAGCAGTTCTTC. The full variable domain, in which reference TRBV19 and TRBJ2-1 provide the parts outside the CDR3, is DGGITQSPKYLFRKEGQNVTLSCEQNLNHDAMYWYRQDPGQGLRLIYYSQIVNDFQKGDIAEGYSVSREKKESFPLTVTSAQKNPTAFYLCASTATGGGYNEQFFGPGTRLTVL.

The chain recombines TRBV6-2 or TRBV6-3 with TRBJ1-1; tentative D call: TRBD1 (6 bases). Germline CDR1 reads MNHEY; CDR2 reads SVGEGT. The CDR3 runs to 14 residues. The V gene lost 3 bases and the J gene lost 4 bases, with 12 bases spanning the gap. CDR3 region: CASSYLAGATEAFF. The CDR3 bases are TGTGCCAGCAGTTATCTGGCAGGGGCCACTGAAGCTTTCTTT.

This rearrangement joins TRBV2 to TRBJ2-2; TRBD2 aligns across 11 bases. V lost 10 bases and J lost 4; bases outside the gene matches: 8. CDR3 length equals 15 residues. Germline CDR1 and CDR2: SNHLY and FYNNEI. The CDR3 protein is CAITSGGLITGELFF. CDR3 nucleotide sequence: TGTGCCATTACTAGCGGGGGTCTTATCACCGGGGAGCTGTTTTTT. The full variable domain, in which reference TRBV2 and TRBJ2-2 provide the parts outside the CDR3, is EPEVTQTPSHQVTQMGQEVILRCVPISNHLYFYWYRQILGQKVEFLVSFYNNEISEKSEIFDDQFSVERPDGSNFTLKIRSTKLEDSAMYFCAITSGGLITGELFFGEGSRLTVL.

The chain employs TRBV28 and TRBJ2-1; TRBD1 agrees at 11 bases. The junction had 2 bases not matched to a gene; V was cut back by 2 bases and J by 2 bases. This CDR3 contains 16 residues. Looked up from germline, CDR1 is MDHEN and CDR2 is SYDVKM. In nucleotides, the CDR3 is TGTGCCAGCAGTTTACGGGGACAGGGGGCCTACAATGAGCAGTTCTTC. Amino acids: CASSLRGQGAYNEQFF.

For the CDR3, the DNA is TGCAGCGTTGAAGTCTGGCGGGAGAAGGTGTGGAATGAGCAGTTCTTC. Its protein product is CSVEVWREKVWNEQFF. This chain links TRBV29-1 with TRBJ2-1, with TRBD2 matching over 7 bases. The germline V gene encodes CDR1 SQVTM and CDR2 ANQGSEA. The CDR3 contains 16 residues. V was clipped by 1 base and J by 7 bases; unmatched bases: 13.

This clone came up a few times. V is TRBV4-2 and J is TRBJ2-7; 8 bases align to TRBD2. The germline gives CDR1 LGHNA, CDR2 YNFKEQ. V lost 3 bases, J lost 2 bases, and 9 bases stayed unmatched. There are 16 residues in the CDR3. The CDR3 reads CASSQAAGVDAYEQYF. The CDR3 bases are TGTGCCAGCAGCCAGGCAGCGGGAGTTGATGCCTACGAGCAGTACTTC.

The V and J genes are TRBV28 and TRBJ2-7; the match to TRBD1 covers 12 bases. CDR1 is MDHEN and CDR2 is SYDVKM in the germline V gene. The CDR3 has 19 amino acids. J was trimmed by 2 bases and V by 4 bases; bases with no gene match: 15. CDR3 sequence (DNA): TGTGCCAGCAGTTCGAGCTCGCCGGGACAGGGGGCATGGGCCTACGAGCAGTACTTC. Protein product: CASSSSSPGQGAWAYEQYF.

The V call is TRBV13, the J call TRBJ2-1, with TRBD2 identical over 7 bases. Germline V lookup: CDR1 PRHDT, CDR2 FYEKMQ (reference sequence). The trim removed 4 bases at V and 7 bases at J, leaving 10 bases unmatched. The CDR3 is 15 residues long. CDR3 coding DNA: TGTGCCAGCAGCTACGGGGGGAGCTTTTCAAATGAGCAGTTCTTC. As protein: CASSYGGSFSNEQFF.

V and J are TRBV4-3 and TRBJ1-6; a possible D gene is TRBD1 (6 bases). V was clipped by 4 bases and J by 7 bases, with 11 bases between them. CDR1 LGHNA and CDR2 YSLEER come from the germline V gene. The CDR3 spans 14 residues. CDR3 DNA sequence: TGCGCCAGCAGCCGAATCAGGGGAAATTCACCCCTCCACTTT. It codes for CASSRIRGNSPLHF.

The chain is built from TRBV2 and TRBJ2-2; 7 bases are shared with TRBD2. V gave up 8 bases and J gave up 2 bases; unmatched junction bases: 5. CDR3 size: 14 residues. Germline V gives CDR1 SNHLY, CDR2 FYNNEI. CDR3 in amino acids: CASVASGNTGELFF. CDR3 bases: TGTGCCAGCGTGGCTAGCGGTAACACCGGGGAGCTGTTTTTT.

The J gene is TRBJ2-5, the V gene TRBV5-4; TRBD2 aligns across 14 bases. Germline CDR1 reads SGHNT; CDR2 reads YYREEE (reference sequence). This CDR3 region has 16 residues. V lost 4 bases, J lost 2 bases, and 4 bases stayed unmatched. The CDR3 loop is CASSLGLAGVQETQYF. The CDR3 DNA reads as TGTGCCAGCAGCCTGGGACTAGCGGGAGTGCAAGAGACCCAGTACTTC.

CDR3 sequence: CASSSPGQGHNSPLHF. CDR3 DNA sequence: TGTGCCAGCAGTTCACCGGGACAGGGACATAATTCACCCCTCCACTTT. This chain joins TRBV28 and TRBJ1-6, with 9 bases that match TRBD1. This CDR3 contains 16 residues. With V trimmed by 4 bases and J by 5 bases, 6 bases remained unmatched. Germline values: CDR1 MDHEN, CDR2 SYDVKM.

This clone was observed once. The V call is TRBV6-5, the J call TRBJ1-4; D not certain. The CDR3 is 14 amino acids. V was pared by 6 bases and J by 4 bases, with 12 bases between. Germline CDR1 and CDR2: MNHEY and SVGAGI. The CDR3 sequence is CASRPFGNNEKLFF. CDR3 sequence (DNA): TGTGCCAGCAGGCCTTTCGGGAATAATGAAAAACTGTTTTTT.

This clone was seen a few times. The V gene is TRBV5-5, the J gene TRBJ1-5; D ambiguous. In germline, CDR1 is SGHKS, CDR2 YYEKEE (reference sequence). Trimming shortened V by 4 bases and J by 3 bases, and 14 bases separated the two germline ends. The CDR3 runs to 15 residues. CDR3 sequence: CASSHTPGANQPQHF. The CDR3 DNA follows: TGTGCCAGCAGCCATACCCCCGGAGCCAATCAGCCCCAGCATTTT.

The chain carries TRBV11-1 and TRBJ2-7; a possible D gene is TRBD1 (6 bases). CDR1 is SGHAT, CDR2 FQDESV, per germline (reference sequence). The CDR3 covers 15 residues. The V gene lost 3 bases and the J gene lost 2 bases, with 14 bases spanning the gap. CDR3 protein: CASSLRRGRPYEQYF. The DNA for the CDR3 is TGTGCCAGCAGCTTGCGCAGGGGAAGGCCCTACGAGCAGTACTTC.

The V call is TRBV6-4, the J call TRBJ2-2; TRBD2 matches 10 bases. The CDR3 sequence is 15 residues long. Germline assignment: CDR1 MRHNA and CDR2 SNTAGT. After removal of 6 bases from V and 6 bases from J, the junction contained 7 bases not matched to a gene. The DNA for the CDR3 is TGTGCCAGCAGGCCCCTAGCGGGAGTTTCCGGGGAGCTGTTTTTT. Translated: CASRPLAGVSGELFF.

This clone has a single count. This chain connects TRBV28 to TRBJ1-5; a possible D gene is TRBD1 (5 bases). The CDR3 sequence is 14 residues long. In germline, CDR1 is MDHEN, CDR2 SYDVKM. Between the trimmed V and J ends, which lost 7 bases and 7 bases, there was a span of 17 bases. CDR3 protein: CASTLRGAQQPQHF. The CDR3 region has the DNA TGTGCCAGCACCCTAAGGGGCGCTCAACAGCCCCAGCATTTT.

The table lists this clone with a few counts. The chain links TRBV27 to TRBJ1-3; D not resolved. Looked up from germline, CDR1 is MNHEY and CDR2 is SMNVEV (reference sequence). There are 14 residues in the CDR3. V lost 0 bases and J 1 base, leaving 4 bases between the germline ends. CDR3 residues: CASSLSTSGNTIYF. The CDR3 nucleotides read TGTGCCAGCAGTTTATCGACATCTGGAAACACCATATATTTT.

The CDR3 reads CASSTVQGVDTGELFF. The CDR3 nucleotides are TGTGCCAGCAGCACGGTACAGGGTGTGGACACCGGGGAGCTGTTTTTT. The chain has TRBV9 and TRBJ2-2; weak D call: TRBD1 (6 bases). This CDR3 is built from 16 residues. CDR1 SGDLS and CDR2 YYNGEE come from the germline V gene. The V and J ends lost 4 bases and 3 bases respectively, with 16 bases between them.

V usage is TRBV14 and J usage is TRBJ2-5, with 7 bases lining up with TRBD2. The CDR3 length is 16 residues. V gave up 1 base and J gave up 5 bases; unmatched junction bases: 10. Germline assignment: CDR1 SGHDN and CDR2 FVKESK. The CDR3 sequence is CASSQGTSAVRETQYF. Written as DNA, the CDR3 is TGTGCCAGCAGCCAAGGCACTAGCGCGGTTCGGGAGACCCAGTACTTC.